This T cell receptor (beta chain) is from a study of CD8 T cells in Susac syndrome (dated by TCRdb to about 2019). Some background on the complete study: Whether CD8+ T cell activation and differentiation in Susac syndrome was antigen driven was tested using repertoire sequencing.

Paper-wide results and their limitations: The TCR sequencing and HLA analysis was acknowledged to have included a relatively small number of individuals.

Inclusive of the bounding cysteine and phenylalanine, the CDR3 is 14 residues long. The DNA shown is the 42-base CDR3, in frame from base 1. CDR1 and CDR2 were assigned from the germline V gene as MNHNS and SASEGT. Trimming removed 7 bases from V and 1 base from J, leaving 8 bases between the germline ends. RNA was extracted using the RNeasy kit, and about 0.5 to 1 ug of the RNA was reverse transcribed with random hexamers. The immunoSEQ multiplex PCR assay, covering 54 Vbeta and 13 Jbeta segments, was used to amplify TCR beta CDR3 regions. PCR amplification bias was corrected by using a synthetic template baseline for primer optimization and computational correction. From the authors' description of their analysis: Reads were assigned to V, D and J genes according to IMGT and analyzed in immunoSEQ Analyzer, with only productive sequences retained. To calculate clonality, Shannon entropy was normalized by log2 of the number of productive unique sequences and then subtracted from one. For each patient and control, public and private clones were evaluated within the 100 most prevalent clones. A clone was defined as Susac-specific if it was absent from the healthy and MS cohorts, from about a thousand published viral clones and from other ImmuneACCESS disease sequences. TCRdb itself trimmed the public reads at Q25 with fastp, ran MiXCR and retained productive beta chains. Each entry merges the rows of one CDR3 protein and shows their most common DNA and genes. The authors' filters were not applied to this entry. The sample table contains about 250,000 distinct CDR3 sequences; only one count was recorded for around 93% of them. About 0.07% of the sample comes from the top ten.

Comment on this clonotype: Its binding antigen is unknown. No much larger clonotype is one base removed from it; base qualities were not supplied.

High-throughput TCR beta sequencing profiled peripheral blood CD8+ and CD4+ T cells from healthy donors, Susac syndrome patients and multiple sclerosis patients. The multiple sclerosis controls were treatment-naive patients who had stable or active relapsing-remitting disease and met the revised McDonald criteria. Bulk CD8+ and CD4+ T cells were purified by magnetic negative isolation, whereas CD8+ TEMRA cells were enriched by FACS. Blood was collected in EDTA tubes and processed within 24 hours, with PBMCs isolated through density gradient centrifugation. PBMCs intended for TCR sequencing were cryopreserved in liquid nitrogen and were subsequently thawed in a 37 degrees C water bath. The sorted or isolated CD4+, CD8+ and CD8+ TEMRA cells had a purity of 90% or higher.

This chain joins TRBV6-1 to TRBJ2-6, with no confidently assigned D gene. Sequenced material: CD4+ T cells from PBMCs. The TCR comes from a human donor with multiple sclerosis. CDR3 reads: CASIRTSGANVLTF. The DNA sequence follows: TGTGCCAGCATTCGCACTTCTGGGGCCAACGTCCTGACTTTC.